These T cell receptor beta chains were read from a single sample in a study of T cell responses to AZD1222 COVID-19 vaccine. TCRdb's copy holds only in-frame clones and misses some; the assay was immunoSEQ multiplex PCR. The repertoire consists of around 110,000 clones, with around nine tenths occurring once and the leading ten covering around 8.7%. The source was peripheral blood, collected on day 0 of AZD1222 vaccination. Source of these receptors: an adult in good health. The CDR3 runs from the conserved cysteine through the conserved F or W.

v_call | cdr3_aa
TRBV7-9 | CASSLDEGITYEQYF
TRBV27 | CASSPGLTGPYSNQPQHF
TRBV5-1 | CASSPLSTSGRKNEQFF
TRBV5-1 | CASSLVPANYGYTF
TRBV2 | CASSGQATQQPQHF
TRBV3-1/TRBV3-2 | CASSLGLARDTQYF
TRBV28 | CASRAVPRSGYTF
TRBV6-2/TRBV6-3 | CASSSGTDNQPQHF
TRBV11-1 | CASSPQTEIAGELFF
TRBV3-1/TRBV3-2 | CASSQDVQGANGYTF
TRBV24-1 | CATSDPHEQFF
TRBV11-3 | CASSPGGVPEQYF
TRBV4-1 | CASSQQGGPYNSPLHF
TRBV3-1/TRBV3-2 | CASSQDRGTFTDTQYF
TRBV7-8 | CASSPQGGMNTEAFF
TRBV13 | CASRPAGGSYEQYF
TRBV27 | CASSFGRGGEKLFF
TRBV9 | CASSVLTGTAINEQFF
TRBV5-1 | CASSLALAGSSYEQYF
TRBV28 | CASSRGTGATNYGYTF
TRBV2 | CASSEGRWRATKGNEQFF
TRBV27 | CASSIGPYEQYF
TRBV2 | CASRHRDGGPNQPQHF
TRBV5-5 | CASSLAGLTHRDYEQYF
TRBV11-2 | CASSLVNVGRRHGYTF
TRBV7-9 | CASSLTGGNTEAFF
TRBV30 | CAWSVGQGFEAFF
TRBV5-1 | CASSWDLNTGELFF
TRBV20-1 | CSASWGEKLFF
TRBV12-3/TRBV12-4 | CASNLYRGTEAFF
TRBV5-1 | CASSLAAGSGANVLTF
TRBV19 | CASHRGPGDGINSPLHF
TRBV5-1 | CASSLQGTNYGYTF
TRBV4-2 | CASSQLRQTGELFF
TRBV4-1 | CASSQDLKTRRYTGELFF
TRBV5-1 | CASSASQREAFF
TRBV18 | CASSPQEGWGNTEAFF
TRBV19 | CASSIGGSGNTIYF
TRBV6-6 | CASTLDRNEQFF
TRBV3-1/TRBV3-2 | CASSQVQTGGELFF
TRBV19 | CASSNRMRGNTIYF